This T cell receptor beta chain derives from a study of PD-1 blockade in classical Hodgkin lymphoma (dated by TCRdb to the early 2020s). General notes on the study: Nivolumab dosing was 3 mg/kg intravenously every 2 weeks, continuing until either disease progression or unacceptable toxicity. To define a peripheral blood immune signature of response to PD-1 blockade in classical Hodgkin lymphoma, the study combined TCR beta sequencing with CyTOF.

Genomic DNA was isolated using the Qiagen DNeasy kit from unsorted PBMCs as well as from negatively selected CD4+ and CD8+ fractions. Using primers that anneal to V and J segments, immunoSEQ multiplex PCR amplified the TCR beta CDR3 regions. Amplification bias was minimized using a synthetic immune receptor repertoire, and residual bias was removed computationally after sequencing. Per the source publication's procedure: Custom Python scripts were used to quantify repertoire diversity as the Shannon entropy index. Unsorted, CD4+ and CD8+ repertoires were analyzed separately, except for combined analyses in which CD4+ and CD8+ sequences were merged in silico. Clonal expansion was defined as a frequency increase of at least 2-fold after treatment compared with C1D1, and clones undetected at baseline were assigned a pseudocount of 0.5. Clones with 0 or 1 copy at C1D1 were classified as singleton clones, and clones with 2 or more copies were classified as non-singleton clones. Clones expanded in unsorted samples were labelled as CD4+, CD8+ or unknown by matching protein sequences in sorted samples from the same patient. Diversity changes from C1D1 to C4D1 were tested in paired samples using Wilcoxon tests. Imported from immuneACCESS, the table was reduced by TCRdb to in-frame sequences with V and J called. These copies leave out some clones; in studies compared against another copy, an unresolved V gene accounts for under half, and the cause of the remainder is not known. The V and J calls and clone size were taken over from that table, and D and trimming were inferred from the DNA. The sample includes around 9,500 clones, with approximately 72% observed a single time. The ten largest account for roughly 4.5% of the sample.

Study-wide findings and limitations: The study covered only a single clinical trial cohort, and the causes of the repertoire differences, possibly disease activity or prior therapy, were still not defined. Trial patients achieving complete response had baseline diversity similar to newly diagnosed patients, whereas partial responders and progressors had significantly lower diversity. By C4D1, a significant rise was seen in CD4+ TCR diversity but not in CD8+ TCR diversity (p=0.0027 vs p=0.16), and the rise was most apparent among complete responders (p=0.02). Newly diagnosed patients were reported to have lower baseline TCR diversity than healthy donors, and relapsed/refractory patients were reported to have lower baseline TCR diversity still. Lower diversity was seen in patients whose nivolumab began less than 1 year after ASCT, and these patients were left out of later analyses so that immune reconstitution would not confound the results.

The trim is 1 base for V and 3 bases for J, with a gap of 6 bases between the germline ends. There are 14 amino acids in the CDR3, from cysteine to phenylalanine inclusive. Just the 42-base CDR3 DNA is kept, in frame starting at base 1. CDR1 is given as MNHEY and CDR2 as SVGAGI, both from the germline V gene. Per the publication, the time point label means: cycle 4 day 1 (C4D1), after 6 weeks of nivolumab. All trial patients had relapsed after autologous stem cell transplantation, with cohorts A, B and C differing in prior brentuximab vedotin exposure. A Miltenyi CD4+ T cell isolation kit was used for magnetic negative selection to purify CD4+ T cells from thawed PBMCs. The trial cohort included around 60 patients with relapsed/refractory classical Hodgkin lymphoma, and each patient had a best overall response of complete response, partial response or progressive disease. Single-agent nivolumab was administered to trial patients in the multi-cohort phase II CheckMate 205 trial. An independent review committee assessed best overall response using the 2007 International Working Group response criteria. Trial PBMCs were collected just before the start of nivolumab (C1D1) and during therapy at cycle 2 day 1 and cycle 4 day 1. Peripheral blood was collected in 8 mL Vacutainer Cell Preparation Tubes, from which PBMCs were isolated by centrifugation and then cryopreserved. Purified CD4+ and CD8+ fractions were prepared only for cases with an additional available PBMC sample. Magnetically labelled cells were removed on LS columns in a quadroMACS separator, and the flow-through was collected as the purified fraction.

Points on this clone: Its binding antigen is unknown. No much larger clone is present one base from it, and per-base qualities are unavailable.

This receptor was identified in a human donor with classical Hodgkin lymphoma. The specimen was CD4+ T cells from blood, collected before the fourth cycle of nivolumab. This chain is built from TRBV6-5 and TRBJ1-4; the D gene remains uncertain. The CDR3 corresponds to CASSYWQANEKLFF. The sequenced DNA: TGTGCCAGCAGTTACTGGCAGGCTAATGAAAAACTGTTTTTT.